This record concerns one TCR beta chain sequence. The antigen is undetermined. The data derive from a study of blood T cells in healthy people across ages. Study results and limitations: While age rose, TCR beta diversity per million T cells dropped in a roughly linear way. Percentage of naive T cells showed a strong correlation with TCR beta diversity.

For the second PCR, which ran for roughly 7 to 11 cycles, a sample-barcoded 5' primer and a J-beta primer mix were used. A template-switch adaptor with 12 random nucleotides tagged each cDNA molecule. In TCRdb, the 5' RACE reads were re-called with MiXCR into one record per CDR3 protein. The sample carries about 1.6 million distinct CDR3 sequences, about 31% recorded once. The draw of peripheral blood yielded ten milliliters from each donor. Material for sequencing was blood. The clonotype was recovered from a woman aged 25 to 45 in good health.

The CDR3 bases are TGCGCCAGCAGCGGGATGACTAAAGCGGGCGATACCTACAATGAGCAGTTCTTC. Translation gives CASSGMTKAGDTYNEQFF. The V and J genes are TRBV5-1 and TRBJ2-1, with D possibly TRBD2 on 6 matching bases. Germline V gives CDR1 SGHRS, CDR2 YFSETQ. Trimming removed 4 bases at V and 2 bases at J, with 22 bases between. This CDR3 is built from 18 residues.